This section outlines one T cell receptor beta chain sequence together with its context. The target antigen is unknown. These data originate in a study of T cell repertoires in cytomegalovirus infection. Study information: A matching HLA type, together with CMV infection, was signaled by public TCR beta signatures.

Study-wide points: HLA-C-restricted CMV clonotypes gave the most frequent clonotype in two of eight donors.

Each CDR3 protein is one row after TCRdb ran MiXCR on the reads. Of about 180,000 distinct CDR3 sequences detected, about 18% appear once; the ten largest clones hold approximately 25%. This TCR was sampled from a human donor in good health (CMV status not recorded). Some clones in this sample may be carry-over from other donors' samples. Sequencing was performed on CD8+ T cells from PBMCs.

CDR3 residues: CASSEGGVEGGPYNEQFF. CDR3 coding DNA: TGTGCCAGCAGTGAAGGGGGGGTTGAGGGGGGCCCCTACAATGAGCAGTTCTTC. V is TRBV6-1 and J is TRBJ2-1; D may match TRBD1 or TRBD2 (6 bases each). Trimming took off 1 base at V and 2 bases at J, with 18 bases between the two ends. The germline V gene encodes CDR1 MNHNS and CDR2 SASEGT. This CDR3 has 18 residues.